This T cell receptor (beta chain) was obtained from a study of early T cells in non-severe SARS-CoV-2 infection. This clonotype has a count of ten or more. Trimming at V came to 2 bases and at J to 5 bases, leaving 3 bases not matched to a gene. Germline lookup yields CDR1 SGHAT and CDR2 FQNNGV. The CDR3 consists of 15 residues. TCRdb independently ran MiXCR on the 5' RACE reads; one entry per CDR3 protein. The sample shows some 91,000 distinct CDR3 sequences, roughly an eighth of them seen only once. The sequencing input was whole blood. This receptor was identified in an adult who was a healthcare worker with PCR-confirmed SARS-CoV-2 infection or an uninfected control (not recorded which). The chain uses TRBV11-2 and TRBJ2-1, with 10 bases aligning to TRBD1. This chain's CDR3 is CASSLTGTGDNEQFF. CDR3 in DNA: TGTGCCAGCAGCTTAACCGGGACAGGGGACAATGAGCAGTTCTTC.